These 20 T cell receptor beta chains originate from one sample sequenced in a study of molecular identifiers for immune sequencing clone quantification. TCRdb reanalysed the PCR reads using MiXCR and keeps one entry per CDR3 protein. The repertoire holds about 640,000 distinct CDR3 sequences, with around 20% as singletons. Material: naive CD8+ T cells from blood, with Jurkat cell RNA spiked in. Described subset: FACS-sorted CD8+CD4-CCR7+CD45RA+ naive T cells. These receptors all come from a human donor in good health. Some libraries in this study had Jurkat cell RNA spiked in.

The V and J genes are TRBV7-9 and TRBJ1-5, with a weak D call TRBD1 (5 bases). With 3 bases removed from V and 5 bases from J, the gap between germline ends came to 11 bases. Germline lookup yields CDR1 SEHNR and CDR2 FQNEAQ (reference sequence). This CDR3 is built from 14 residues. The CDR3 reads CASSFGQGYQPQHF. CDR3 nucleotides: TGTGCCAGCAGCTTTGGGCAGGGTTATCAGCCCCAGCATTTT.

This clonotype was recorded at least ten times. V and J are TRBV20-1 and TRBJ2-3; possibly TRBD2 for D (7 bases). The ends were cut back, 5 bases at V and 4 bases at J, with 13 bases in the middle. From germline, CDR1 is DFQATT and CDR2 SNEGSKA (reference sequence). The CDR3 is made up of 13 amino acids. The CDR3 reads CSAEGGGPDTQYF. DNA of the CDR3: TGCAGTGCTGAGGGGGGGGGGCCAGATACGCAGTATTTT.

This clonotype was seen a few times. This chain joins TRBV27 and TRBJ1-5; 11 positions match TRBD1. The CDR3 loop spans 16 amino acids. With V trimmed by 6 bases and J by 3 bases, 7 bases remained unmatched. Germline CDR1 reads MNHEY; CDR2 reads SMNVEV (reference sequence). The CDR3 DNA reads as TGTGCCAGCAGGTTGGGGACAGGGGGATTCAATCAGCCCCAGCATTTT. Encoded protein: CASRLGTGGFNQPQHF.

This clonotype was counted many times. The J gene is TRBJ1-1, the V gene TRBV12-3 or TRBV12-4; D ambiguous. The CDR3 loop spans 13 amino acids. Trimming pared 4 bases from V and 5 bases from J, leaving 11 bases between. DNA of the CDR3: TGTGCCAGCAGTTCACGAGCCAAGACTGAAGCTTTCTTT. As protein: CASSSRAKTEAFF.

Note on this clonotype: This may be a read error, as it is one base from a much larger clone. The CDR3 nucleotides read TGTGCCAGCGGCCTAAAAGTCACTGAAGCTTTCTTT. It yields the protein CASGLKVTEAFF. The rearrangement links TRBV2 to TRBJ1-1; D gene uncertain. V was clipped by 8 bases and J by 4 bases, with 11 bases between them. CDR1 is SNHLY, CDR2 FYNNEI, per germline. The CDR3 length is 12 residues.

About this clonotype itself: A much larger clone sits a single nucleotide away, making a read error possible. Because the CDR3 is missing its conserved closing phenylalanine or tryptophan, this is likely a read error. The J gene is TRBJ2-7, the V gene TRBV29-1, with D possibly called TRBD1 or TRBD2 (6 bases each). The CDR3 loop spans 12 amino acids. Trimming took 4 bases from V and 6 from J, leaving 13 bases between them. Germline lookup yields CDR1 SQVTM and CDR2 ANQGSEA. The CDR3 loop reads CSVAGAGREQYL. In DNA, the CDR3 is TGCAGCGTTGCGGGGGCAGGGCGCGAGCAGTACCTC.

Concerning this clonotype itself: Possible read error: a much larger clone is one base away. The chain recombines TRBV2 with TRBJ2-2; D gene unclear. The germline gives CDR1 SNHLY, CDR2 FYNNEI. V was trimmed by 6 bases and J by 2 bases, leaving 10 bases between them. The CDR3 is 14 residues long. CDR3 in DNA: TGTGCCAGCAGCTCCTGGGCCAACACCGGGGAGCTGTTTTTT. It yields the protein CASSSWANTGELFF.

This clonotype has a count of ten or more. The CDR3 DNA sequence: TGTGCCACCAGTGATCTGGGCAGCTTCGCGAACACCGGGGAGCTGTTTTTT. Translating it yields CATSDLGSFANTGELFF. This sequence joins TRBV24-1 and TRBJ2-2; D call uncertain. CDR3 length equals 17 residues. Germline assignment: CDR1 KGHDR and CDR2 SFDVKD. Trimming left V 3 bases short and J 0 bases short, with 13 bases between.

Ten or more counts support this clonotype. This chain uses TRBV12-3 or TRBV12-4 with TRBJ2-7, with 10 bases matching TRBD1. This CDR3 region has 15 residues. Trimming cost V 7 bases and J 5 bases; bases outside gene matches: 11. CDR3: CASNIVGTGVHEQYF. CDR3 DNA sequence: TGTGCCAGCAACATCGTCGGGACAGGGGTCCACGAGCAGTACTTC.

This chain links TRBV29-1 with TRBJ1-2; D gene unclear. V was clipped by 4 bases and J by 4 bases, with 7 bases between them. CDR1 and CDR2 (germline): SQVTM, ANQGSEA. This CDR3 has 11 residues. The CDR3 region has the DNA TGCAGCGTTGCCGGGGTCTATGGCTACACCTTC. Translated: CSVAGVYGYTF.

As for this clonotype: A much larger clone lies a single base off, so this may be a read error. This chain connects TRBV7-9 to TRBJ2-3; D might be TRBD1 (5 bases). This CDR3 has 13 amino acids. Germline assignment: CDR1 SEHNR and CDR2 FQNEAQ (reference sequence). For the CDR3, the DNA is TGTGCCGGCAGGGCCTTACTCACAGATACGCAGTATTTT. Protein sequence: CAGRALLTDTQYF. Combining the CDR3 with reference TRBV7-9 and TRBJ2-3 gives the whole variable domain DTGVSQNPRHKITKRGQNVTFRCDPISEHNRLYWYRQTLGQGPEFLTYFQNEAQLEKSRLLSDRFSAERPKGSFSTLEIQRTEQGDSAMYLCAGRALLTDTQYFGPGTRLTVL.

In its sample, this clonotype was seen many times. Relative to the germline gene, one junction end is altered; a read error may explain this. The chain is built from TRBV20-1 and TRBJ2-5, with 8 bases identical to TRBD1. This CDR3 contains 12 residues. Looked up from germline, CDR1 is DFQATT and CDR2 is SNEGSKA (reference sequence). CDR3 nucleotide sequence: TGCAGTGCTTACAGGGGGGAAGAGGCCCAGTACTTC. This sequence encodes CSAYRGEEAQYF.

This clonotype has a handful of counts. The rearrangement links TRBV6-6 to TRBJ1-2, with D perhaps matching TRBD1 (6 bases). V was cut by 5 bases and J by 2 bases, with 12 bases left in between. The germline gives CDR1 MNHNY, CDR2 SVGAGI (reference sequence). The CDR3 extends over 14 amino acids. The CDR3 DNA sequence: TGTGCCAGCAGTACCCTAACAGGGAACTATGGCTACACCTTC. This codes for CASSTLTGNYGYTF.

This clonotype came up many times. V usage is TRBV4-1 and J usage is TRBJ2-3; 9 bases fit TRBD1. Germline-derived CDR1 and CDR2 are MGHRA and YSYEKL. The CDR3 extends over 16 amino acids. The J segment lost 3 bases and the V segment lost 0 bases, leaving 4 bases of the junction unmatched. CDR3 nucleotide sequence: TGCGCCAGCAGCCAAGATGGACAGGGGTGGACAGATACGCAGTATTTT. It codes for CASSQDGQGWTDTQYF.

The table lists this clonotype with many counts. This chain joins TRBV4-1 and TRBJ1-4; D is perhaps TRBD1 (5 bases). CDR3 length equals 16 residues. Trimming shortened V by 3 bases and J by 4 bases, and 15 bases separated the two germline ends. Germline CDR1 reads MGHRA; CDR2 reads YSYEKL. The DNA for the CDR3 is TGCGCCAGCAGCCAGACTCCGGAGGGGCTTAATGAAAAACTGTTTTTT. Translation gives CASSQTPEGLNEKLFF.

Remarks on this clonotype: This may be a read error: a much more frequent sequence differs by one nucleotide. The rearrangement uses TRBV27 and TRBJ2-5; TRBD1 matches 9 bases. Germline loops: CDR1 MNHEY, CDR2 SMNVEV (reference sequence). This CDR3 region has 14 residues. Trimming took 8 bases from V and 3 from J; bases not matched to a gene: 7. The CDR3 here is CASGTRQGEETQYF. The CDR3 coding sequence is TGTGCCAGCGGTACTCGACAGGGGGAAGAGACCCAGTACTTC.

There are many counts of this clonotype. The V call is TRBV4-1, the J call TRBJ2-7; possible D gene TRBD1, 6 bases. The CDR3 is 15 residues long. Trimming cost V 0 bases and J 0 bases, with 9 bases left between them. Per germline, CDR1 MGHRA and CDR2 YSYEKL. The CDR3 sequence: CASSQDQGPSYEQYF. The DNA for the CDR3 is TGCGCCAGCAGCCAAGATCAGGGGCCCTCCTACGAGCAGTACTTC.

This clonotype has ten or more counts. The chain combines TRBV6-5 with TRBJ2-7; 9 bases fit TRBD1. V trimming: 7 bases; J trimming: 6 bases; junction bases outside the gene matches: 16. This CDR3 is built from 16 residues. Per germline, CDR1 MNHEY and CDR2 SVGAGI. The CDR3 loop is CASTLSWTGAPREQYF. The CDR3 nucleotides read TGTGCCAGCACCCTAAGCTGGACAGGGGCGCCACGCGAGCAGTACTTC.

This clonotype was found a few times. The chain combines TRBV20-1 with TRBJ1-4; D remains unclear. The CDR3 spans 14 residues. V lost 1 base, J lost 4 bases, and 10 bases lay in between. CDR1 and CDR2 from the germline V gene are DFQATT and SNEGSKA (reference sequence). DNA for the CDR3: TGCAGTGCTAGAGCCTCCGGGAATAATGAAAAACTGTTTTTT. This codes for CSARASGNNEKLFF.

This clonotype was counted between two and nine times. The V and J genes are TRBV27 and TRBJ2-7; D not resolved. The CDR3 has 12 residues. Trimming left V 6 bases short and J 4 bases short, with 10 bases between. Germline CDR1 reads MNHEY; CDR2 reads SMNVEV (reference sequence). CDR3 DNA sequence: TGTGCCAGCAGGGGAATCGGGTACGAGCAGTACTTC. Translating gives CASRGIGYEQYF.